Listed below are T cell receptor beta chains from one sample, sequenced in a study of regulatory T cells in long-lasting Graves disease. MiXCR, applied by TCRdb to the multiplex PCR reads, yields one record per CDR3 protein. Among a few hundred thousand distinct CDR3 sequences listed, more than 20% were seen once. Sequenced here: peripheral blood mononuclear cells (PBMCs), sampled when the disease was refractory, from a patient treated with antithyroid drugs. These receptor sequences come from a woman in her thirties or forties with Graves disease. Both conserved end residues are trimmed from each CDR3.

V gene	J gene	CDR3 protein
TRBV6-9	TRBJ1-4	ASSYSGQGAEKLF
TRBV7-6	TRBJ2-6	ASSLVGAGGPYGANVLT
TRBV12-3/TRBV12-4	TRBJ2-7	ASSLDSERGYEQY
TRBV28	TRBJ2-3	ASSFRGSDTQY
TRBV11-2	.	ASSFPRDGNIQY
TRBV20-1	TRBJ2-7	SASWLAAYEQY
TRBV6-9	TRBJ1-1	ASSYSAGGLDTEAF
TRBV20-1	TRBJ2-7	SARGRAVEQY
TRBV7-8	TRBJ2-7	ASSPRRVSSYEQY
TRBV5-1	TRBJ1-1	ASSPGTATEAF
TRBV6-2/TRBV6-3	TRBJ2-7	ASSYQGQHYEQY
TRBV2	TRBJ2-6	ASKADRGTTGANVLT
TRBV10-3	TRBJ2-7	AIEGQGADEQY
TRBV12-3/TRBV12-4	TRBJ2-7	ASSFGFTYEQY
TRBV29-1	TRBJ1-1	SVLSLNTEAF
TRBV14	TRBJ2-5	ASSQATSGGETQY
TRBV5-6	TRBJ2-7	ASSRGQLYRTYEQY
TRBV7-9	TRBJ2-2	ASSGGAGLAGVEELF
TRBV12-3/TRBV12-4	TRBJ2-1	ASRYSGRPVDEQF
TRBV20-1	TRBJ2-7	SARDRPGPYHYEQY
TRBV28	TRBJ2-1	ASSLQGEGSNEQF
TRBV6-2/TRBV6-3	TRBJ2-7	ASRTSGIGHYEQY
TRBV2	TRBJ1-4	ASSELGQGQKLF
TRBV28	TRBJ1-1	ASSRQGAGDTEAF
TRBV6-1	TRBJ2-5	ASSRGRTGGGETQY
TRBV2	TRBJ2-7	ASSPPANREQY
TRBV28	TRBJ1-1	ASSYTGSGTEAF
TRBV12-3/TRBV12-4	TRBJ2-3	ASRTTSGTSTDTQY
TRBV28	TRBJ2-7	ASSTQFFVGGPAYEQY
TRBV7-8	TRBJ1-1	ASSYGGQLNTEAF
TRBV6-5	TRBJ1-5	ASSYIAGGGFWDYRPQH
TRBV27	TRBJ2-5	ASTSRLGETQY
TRBV20-1	TRBJ1-5	SAREGGDQPQH
TRBV29-1	TRBJ1-2	SVEDRVHGYT
TRBV27	TRBJ1-2	ASSLREGNNYGYT
TRBV12-3/TRBV12-4	TRBJ1-5	ASSPPGGGNQPQH
TRBV28	TRBJ1-5	ASRGDMYQPQH
TRBV7-9	TRBJ2-7	ASSLRSGPSYEQY
TRBV10-3	TRBJ1-1	AISGTGGAGNTEAF
TRBV27	TRBJ2-4	ASSLSRRRGPKNIQY
TRBV10-3	TRBJ2-4	AISESILAGGPVGKNIQY
TRBV5-1	TRBJ2-7	ASSVNRGSYEQY
TRBV9	TRBJ1-4	ASSAGQLNEKLF
TRBV28	TRBJ1-2	ASSFVDFPNYGYT
TRBV3-1	TRBJ1-2	ASSQVGQQGMGNYGYT
TRBV15	TRBJ2-1	ATSIFGRNEQF
TRBV28	TRBJ1-2	ASSFWGREYGYT
TRBV5-4	TRBJ2-5	ASSFGLVGETQY
TRBV7-9	TRBJ1-6	ASSPDGLNSPLH
TRBV15	TRBJ2-5	ATSREQGPFETQY
TRBV19	TRBJ2-7	ASSRDYPPYEQY
TRBV6-5	TRBJ2-7	ASSYGEQY
TRBV5-4	TRBJ2-2	ASSWGTANTGELF
TRBV2	TRBJ1-5	ASSDGQGLDQPQH
TRBV7-9	TRBJ2-7	ASSLGLAGNYEQY
TRBV30	TRBJ1-1	AWRLDRLQGAEAF